Listed here are 8 T cell receptor beta chains from one sample, sequenced in a study of cytomegalovirus exposure and HLA in healthy donors. 60 Vbeta and 13 Jbeta primers were used in PCR. Assay used: immunoSEQ multiplex PCR; TCRdb lists only in-frame clones, some missing. The profile covers more than 150,000 clones, with less than 80% appearing a single time and around 1.5% taken by the ten largest. The sample was PBMCs. These TCRs come from a man aged 18 to 30 in good health and CMV-seronegative.

The J gene is TRBJ1-4, the V gene TRBV6-6; D remains ambiguous. There are 14 residues in the CDR3. V was trimmed by 4 bases and J by 0 bases, leaving 6 bases between them. Per the germline V gene, CDR1 is MNHNY and CDR2 is SVGAGI (reference sequence). The CDR3 DNA reads as TGTGCCAGCAGTTTCAGTGCAACTAATGAAAAACTGTTTTTT. Protein: CASSFSATNEKLFF.

The genes are TRBV4-2 and TRBJ2-3, with 8 bases that match TRBD2. This CDR3 contains 16 residues. Unmatched junction bases numbered 9, after V lost 2 bases and J lost 5 bases. CDR1 is LGHNA and CDR2 is YNFKEQ in the germline V gene. The CDR3 DNA is TGTGCCAGCAGCCAATACACGGGGGGGCCGGGAGATACGCAGTATTTT. This translates into CASSQYTGGPGDTQYF.

The chain recombines TRBV27 with TRBJ1-1; D perhaps matches TRBD1 (6 bases). The CDR3 covers 17 residues. Germline CDR1 is MNHEY and CDR2 is SMNVEV (reference sequence). With 4 bases removed from V and 0 bases from J, the gap between germline ends came to 18 bases. CDR3 nucleotide sequence: TGTGCCAGCAGTTCCAGGGGCCCGATACCTATGAACACTGAAGCTTTCTTT. Its protein product is CASSSRGPIPMNTEAFF.

V is TRBV7-2 and J is TRBJ2-7, with no clear D. CDR1 SGHTA and CDR2 FQGNSA come from the germline V gene. Trimming took off 3 bases at V and 0 bases at J, with 12 bases between the two ends. The CDR3 contains 15 residues. The CDR3 loop is CASSLVESSSYEQYF. The CDR3 bases are TGTGCCAGCAGCTTGGTGGAGTCGAGCTCCTACGAGCAGTACTTC.

This chain connects TRBV2 to TRBJ1-2; no reliable D call. The V and J ends lost 10 bases and 4 bases respectively, with 16 bases between them. Germline values: CDR1 SNHLY, CDR2 FYNNEI. The CDR3 extends over 13 amino acids. In nucleotides, the CDR3 is TGTGCCACTCATGCACAGACCCCCTATGGCTACACCTTC. Translation: CATHAQTPYGYTF. The variable domain in full, with the rest retrieved from reference TRBV2 and TRBJ1-2, is EPEVTQTPSHQVTQMGQEVILRCVPISNHLYFYWYRQILGQKVEFLVSFYNNEISEKSEIFDDQFSVERPDGSNFTLKIRSTKLEDSAMYFCATHAQTPYGYTFGSGTRLTVV.

The chain recombines TRBV13 with TRBJ1-2; D uncertain. Deletions cut 3 bases from V and 14 bases from J, with 19 bases between. This CDR3 is built from 13 residues. CDR1 and CDR2 (germline): PRHDT, FYEKMQ (reference sequence). CDR3 sequence reads: CASSFRGRTAWTF. In DNA form, the CDR3 reads TGTGCCAGCAGCTTCCGGGGAAGGACCGCGTGGACCTTC.

The chain employs TRBV5-1 and TRBJ1-1; 8 bases match TRBD1. V gave up 4 bases and J gave up 4 bases; unmatched junction bases: 3. Germline V gene sequence: CDR1 SGHRS, CDR2 YFSETQ. The CDR3 length is 13 residues. CDR3 nucleotides: TGCGCCAGCAGCGTAACAGGGGGCACTGAAGCTTTCTTT. Translated, it gives CASSVTGGTEAFF.

This clone was recorded a few times. The V gene is TRBV27, the J gene TRBJ2-5, with D perhaps matching TRBD2 (6 bases). Germline CDR1 is MNHEY and CDR2 is SMNVEV (reference sequence). V was trimmed by 3 bases and J by 4 bases, leaving 15 bases between them. The CDR3 has 15 amino acids. CDR3: CASSLSGGMRETQYF. In DNA form, the CDR3 reads TGTGCCAGCAGTTTGTCTGGCGGGATGAGAGAGACCCAGTACTTC.